The clone carrying this T cell receptor (beta chain) was detected a few times. The data stem from a study of PD-L1 blockade in urothelial cancer. On the study more broadly: From 0 to 3 prior chemotherapy regimens had been given to the patients. At 3 weeks after treatment start (second dose) and again at 6 weeks, blood was analyzed. When blood samples were assessed, the median T cell count was 141,255.

The time point is: pretreatment peripheral blood. The CDR3 spans 16 residues. Trimming removed 4 bases from V and 1 base from J; junction bases left unmatched: 8. CDR1 and CDR2 (germline): MGHDK, SYGVNS. Libraries were prepared by immunoSEQ multiplex PCR; TCRdb keeps only in-frame clonotypes and omits some of them. The sample lists about 50,000 clones; 70% to 90% were seen once. The chain is built from TRBV25-1 and TRBJ1-1, with 8 bases fitting TRBD1. This sequence originates from a woman aged 55 to 70 with urothelial cancer. The source was PBMCs, collected around atezolizumab (anti-PD-L1) treatment. This CDR3 reads CASSGFRTGPNTEAFF. The DNA for the CDR3 is TGTGCCAGCAGTGGATTCAGGACAGGGCCGAACACTGAAGCTTTCTTT.